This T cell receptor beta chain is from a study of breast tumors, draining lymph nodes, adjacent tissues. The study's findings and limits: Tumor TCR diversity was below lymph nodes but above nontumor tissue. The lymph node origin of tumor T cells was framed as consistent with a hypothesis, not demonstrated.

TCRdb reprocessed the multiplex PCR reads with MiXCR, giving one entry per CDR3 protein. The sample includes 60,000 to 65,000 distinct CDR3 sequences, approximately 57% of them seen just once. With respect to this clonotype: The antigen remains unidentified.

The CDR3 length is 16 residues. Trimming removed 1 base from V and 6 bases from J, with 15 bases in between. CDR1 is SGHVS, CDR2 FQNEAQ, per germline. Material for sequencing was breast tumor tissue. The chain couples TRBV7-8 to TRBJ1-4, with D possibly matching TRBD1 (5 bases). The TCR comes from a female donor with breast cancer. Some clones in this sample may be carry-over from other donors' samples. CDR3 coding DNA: TGTGCCAGCAGCTTAGGGGTGGGACCTGGGGATGAAAAACTGTTTTTT. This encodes CASSLGVGPGDEKLFF. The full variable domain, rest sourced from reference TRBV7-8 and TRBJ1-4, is GAGVSQSPRYKVAKRGQDVALRCDPISGHVSLFWYQQALGQGPEFLTYFQNEAQLDKSGLPSDRFFAERPEGSVSTLKIQRTQQEDSAVYLCASSLGVGPGDEKLFFGSGTQLSVL.